This T cell receptor beta chain was documented in a study of blood T cell repertoires in COVID-19. Study in general: The study drew acute and convalescent COVID-19 samples from the United States, Italy and Spain. Sample material is recorded as cDNA or gDNA derived from T cells, B-cell-depleted T cells, or PBMCs.

Germline lookup yields CDR1 SNHLY and CDR2 FYNNEI. The CDR3 is 12 residues long. Trimming left V 6 bases short and J 12 bases short, with 14 bases between. Original data processing: Estimated nucleated cell counts came from reference gene primer amplification. Only in-frame clones appear in the TCRdb table, and some are missing; sequencing was by immunoSEQ multiplex PCR. V and J calls and clone size are those listed in that table; D and trimming were worked out from the DNA. The sample shows 85,000 to 95,000 clones, around 86% of them seen only once. V is TRBV2 and J is TRBJ1-4; D gene unclear. This clonotype was sampled from a woman over 75 with acute or convalescent COVID-19. Sequencing was done on a sample of peripheral blood. CDR3 nucleotide sequence: TGTGCCAGCAGCCGCGAGTGGGGAGAACTGTTTTTT. Translated, it gives CASSREWGELFF.